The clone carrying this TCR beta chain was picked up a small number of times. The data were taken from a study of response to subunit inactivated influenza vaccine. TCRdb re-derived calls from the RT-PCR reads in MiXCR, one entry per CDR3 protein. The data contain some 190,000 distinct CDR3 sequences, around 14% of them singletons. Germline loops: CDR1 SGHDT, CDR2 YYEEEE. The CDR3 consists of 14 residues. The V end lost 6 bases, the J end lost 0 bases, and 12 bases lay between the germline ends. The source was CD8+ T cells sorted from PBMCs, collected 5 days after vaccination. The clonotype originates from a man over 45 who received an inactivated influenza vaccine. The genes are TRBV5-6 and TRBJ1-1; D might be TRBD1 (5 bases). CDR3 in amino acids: CASTLGPMNTEAFF. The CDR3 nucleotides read TGTGCCAGCACCCTGGGACCCATGAACACTGAAGCTTTCTTT.